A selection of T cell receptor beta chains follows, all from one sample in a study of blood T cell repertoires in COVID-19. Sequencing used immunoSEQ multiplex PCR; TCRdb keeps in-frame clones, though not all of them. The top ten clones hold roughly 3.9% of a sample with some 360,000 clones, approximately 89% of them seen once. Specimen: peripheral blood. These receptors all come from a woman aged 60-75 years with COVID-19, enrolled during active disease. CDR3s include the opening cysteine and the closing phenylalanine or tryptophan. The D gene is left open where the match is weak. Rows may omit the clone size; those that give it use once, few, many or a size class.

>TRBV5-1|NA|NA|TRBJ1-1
CASSSPVNTEAFF
TGCGCCAGCAGCTCCCCCGTGAACACTGAAGCTTTCTTT
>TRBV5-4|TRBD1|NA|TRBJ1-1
CASSLDGTGGTEAFF
TGTGCCAGCAGCTTGGATGGGACAGGGGGTACTGAAGCTTTCTTT
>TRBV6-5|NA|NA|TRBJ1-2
CASSYKRTDYGYTF
TGTGCCAGCAGTTACAAGAGAACAGACTATGGCTACACCTTC
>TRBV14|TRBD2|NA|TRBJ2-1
CASSPRRGSGAYNEQFF
TGTGCCAGCAGCCCGAGGAGGGGAAGCGGGGCATACAATGAGCAGTTCTTC
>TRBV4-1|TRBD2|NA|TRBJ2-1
CASSQDGTSGGFYNEQFF
TGCGCCAGCAGCCAAGATGGGACTAGCGGGGGGTTCTACAATGAGCAGTTCTTC
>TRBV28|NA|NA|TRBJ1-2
CASSSRTARVGGYTF
TGTGCCAGCAGTTCCCGGACGGCGCGGGTAGGTGGCTACACCTTC
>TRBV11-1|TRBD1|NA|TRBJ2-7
CASSPGQGAYEQYF
TGTGCCAGCAGCCCCGGACAGGGGGCCTACGAGCAGTACTTC
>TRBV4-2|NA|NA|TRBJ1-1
CASSQDRSSNTEAFF
TGTGCCAGCAGCCAAGATCGTAGCTCAAACACTGAAGCTTTCTTT
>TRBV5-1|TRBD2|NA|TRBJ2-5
CASSSQTSGGLPRETQYF
TGCGCCAGCAGCTCCCAGACTAGCGGGGGCCTTCCGCGGGAGACCCAGTACTTC
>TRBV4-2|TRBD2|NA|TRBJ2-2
CASSQDGTSGTGELFF
TGTGCCAGCAGCCAAGATGGGACTAGTGGCACCGGGGAGCTGTTTTTT
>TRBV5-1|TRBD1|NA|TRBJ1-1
CASSLQDRVGAFF
TGCGCCAGCAGCTTGCAGGACAGGGTCGGAGCTTTCTTT
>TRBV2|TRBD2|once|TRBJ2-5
CASSEEGATSAQETQYF
TGTGCCAGCAGTGAAGAAGGGGCGACTAGCGCACAAGAGACCCAGTACTTC
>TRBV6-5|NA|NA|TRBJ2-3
CASSYSGSTDTQYF
TGTGCCAGCAGTTACTCGGGCAGCACAGATACGCAGTATTTT
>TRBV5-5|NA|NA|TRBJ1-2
CASSLQDRLFNYGYTF
TGTGCCAGCAGCCTGCAGGACAGATTATTTAACTATGGCTACACCTTC
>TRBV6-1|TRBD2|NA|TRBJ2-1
CASSEASGYNEQFF
TGTGCCAGCAGTGAGGCTAGCGGGTACAATGAGCAGTTCTTC
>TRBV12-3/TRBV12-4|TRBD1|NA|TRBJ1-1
CASRGQGNTEAFF
TGTGCCAGCAGAGGACAGGGGAACACTGAAGCTTTCTTT
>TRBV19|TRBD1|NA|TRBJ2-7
CASSIGQGAQEQYF
TGTGCCAGTAGTATCGGACAGGGGGCCCAAGAGCAGTACTTC
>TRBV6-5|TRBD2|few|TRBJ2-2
CASSRTSGVAGELFF
TGTGCCAGCAGCAGAACTAGCGGGGTGGCCGGGGAGCTGTTTTTT
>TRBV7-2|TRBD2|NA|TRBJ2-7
CASSFFLAVSYEQYF
TGTGCCAGCAGCTTTTTTCTAGCGGTATCCTACGAGCAGTACTTC
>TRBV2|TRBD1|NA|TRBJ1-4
CASHVGGLNEKLFF
TGTGCCAGCCATGTAGGGGGCCTTAATGAAAAACTGTTTTTT
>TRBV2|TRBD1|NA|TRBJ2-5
CASSELGDSQETQYF
TGTGCCAGCAGTGAATTAGGGGACAGCCAAGAGACCCAGTACTTC
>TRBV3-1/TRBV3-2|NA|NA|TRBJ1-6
CASRPDSVSPLHF
TGTGCCAGCCGCCCGGACAGCGTTTCACCCCTCCACTTT
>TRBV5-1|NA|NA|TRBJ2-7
CASSLEGGRGYEQYF
TGCGCCAGCAGCTTGGAAGGAGGCCGGGGGTACGAGCAGTACTTC
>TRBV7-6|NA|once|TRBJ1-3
CASSLDRSSGNTIYF
TGTGCCAGCAGCTTAGACAGGAGCTCTGGAAACACCATATATTTT
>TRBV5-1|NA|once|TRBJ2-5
CASSSQETQYF
TGCGCCAGCAGCTCACAAGAGACCCAGTACTTC
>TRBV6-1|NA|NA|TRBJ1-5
CASSEPGQINQPQHF
TGTGCCAGCAGTGAACCCGGACAGATCAATCAGCCCCAGCATTTT
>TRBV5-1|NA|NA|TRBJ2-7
CASSLPSYEQYF
TGCGCCAGCAGCTTGCCGTCCTACGAGCAGTACTTC
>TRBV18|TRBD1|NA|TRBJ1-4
CASSLTGGPSEKLFF
TGTGCCAGCTCACTTACAGGGGGCCCCAGTGAAAAACTGTTTTTT
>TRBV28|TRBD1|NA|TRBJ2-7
CASRNSPGTGYNGQYF
TGTGCCAGCAGGAATTCCCCCGGGACAGGGTATAACGGGCAGTACTTC
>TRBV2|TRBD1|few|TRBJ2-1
CASSPGQGLDEQFF
TGTGCCAGCAGCCCGGGACAGGGTTTGGATGAGCAGTTCTTC
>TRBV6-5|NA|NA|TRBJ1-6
CASRREEGYSPLHF
TGTGCCAGCCGGAGGGAGGAGGGCTATTCACCCCTCCACTTT
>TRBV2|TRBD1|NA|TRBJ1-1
CASSSRTGPGIF
TGTGCCAGCAGTTCTCGGACAGGGCCCGGGATCTTT
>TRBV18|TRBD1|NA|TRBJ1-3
CASSPTPGQGAGNTIYF
TGTGCCAGCTCACCGACACCGGGACAGGGAGCTGGAAACACCATATATTTT
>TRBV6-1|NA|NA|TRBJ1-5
CASSESGTLRPQHF
TGTGCCAGCAGTGAATCAGGGACTTTAAGGCCCCAGCATTTT
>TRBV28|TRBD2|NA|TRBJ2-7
CASSGPSGGSFYEQYF
TGTGCCAGCAGTGGACCTAGCGGGGGGTCCTTCTACGAGCAGTACTTC
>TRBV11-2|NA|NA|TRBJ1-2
CASSLESRAIQGDGGYTF
TGTGCCAGCAGCTTAGAGTCTAGGGCCATACAGGGTGATGGGGGCTACACCTTC
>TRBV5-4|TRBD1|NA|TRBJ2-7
CASSTGQGAREQYF
TGTGCCAGCAGCACGGGACAGGGGGCGCGGGAGCAGTACTTC
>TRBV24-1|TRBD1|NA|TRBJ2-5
CATSDYRGETQYF
TGTGCCACCAGTGATTACAGGGGAGAGACCCAGTACTTC
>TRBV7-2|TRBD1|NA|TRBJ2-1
CASSLLQGNEQFF
TGTGCCAGCAGCTTATTACAGGGGAATGAGCAGTTCTTC
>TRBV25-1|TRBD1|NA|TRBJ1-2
CASSGTGINYGYTF
TGTGCCAGCAGCGGGACAGGGATTAACTATGGCTACACCTTC
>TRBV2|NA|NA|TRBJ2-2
CASSEIRGAGINTGELFF
TGTGCCAGCAGTGAGATACGGGGGGCCGGTATTAACACCGGGGAGCTGTTTTTT
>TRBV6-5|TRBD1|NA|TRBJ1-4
CASRQGANEKLFF
TGTGCCAGCCGACAGGGGGCCAATGAAAAACTGTTTTTT
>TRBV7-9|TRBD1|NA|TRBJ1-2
CASSSQGAGYGYTF
TGTGCCAGCAGCTCCCAGGGGGCTGGCTATGGCTACACCTTC
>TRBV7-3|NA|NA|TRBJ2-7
CASSSFTGSEQYF
TGTGCCAGCAGCTCATTTACAGGGTCCGAGCAGTACTTC
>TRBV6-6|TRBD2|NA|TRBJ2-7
CASSYSGGSSYEQYF
TGTGCCAGCAGTTACTCCGGGGGGAGCTCCTACGAGCAGTACTTC
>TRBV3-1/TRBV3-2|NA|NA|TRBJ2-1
CASSQSYNEQFF
TGTGCCAGCAGCCAATCGTACAATGAGCAGTTCTTC
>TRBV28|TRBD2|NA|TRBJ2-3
CASSLGTSADTQYF
TGTGCCAGCAGTCTTGGGACTAGCGCAGATACGCAGTATTTT
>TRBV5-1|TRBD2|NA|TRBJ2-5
CASTELAGVQETQYF
TGCGCCAGCACCGAGTTAGCGGGAGTACAAGAGACCCAGTACTTC
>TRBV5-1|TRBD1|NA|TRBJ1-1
CASGSRDRGNTEAFF
TGCGCCAGCGGTAGCCGGGACAGGGGGAACACTGAAGCTTTCTTT